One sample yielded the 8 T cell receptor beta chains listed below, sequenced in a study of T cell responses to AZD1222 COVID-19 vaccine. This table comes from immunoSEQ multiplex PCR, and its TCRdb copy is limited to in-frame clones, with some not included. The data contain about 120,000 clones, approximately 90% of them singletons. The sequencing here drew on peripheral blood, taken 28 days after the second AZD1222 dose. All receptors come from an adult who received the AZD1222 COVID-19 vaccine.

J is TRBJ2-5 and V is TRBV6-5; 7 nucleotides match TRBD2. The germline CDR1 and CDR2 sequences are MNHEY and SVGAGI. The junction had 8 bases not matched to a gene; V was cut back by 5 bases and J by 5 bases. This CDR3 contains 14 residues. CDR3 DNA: TGTGCCAGCAGTCCCACGGGGGGTCTGGAGACCCAGTACTTC. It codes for CASSPTGGLETQYF.

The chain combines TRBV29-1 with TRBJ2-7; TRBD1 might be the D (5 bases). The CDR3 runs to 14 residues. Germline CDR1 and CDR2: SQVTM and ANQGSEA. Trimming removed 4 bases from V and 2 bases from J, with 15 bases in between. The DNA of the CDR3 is TGCAGCGTTGGAGCAGGGTGGGGTCCCTACGAGCAGTACTTC. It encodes CSVGAGWGPYEQYF.

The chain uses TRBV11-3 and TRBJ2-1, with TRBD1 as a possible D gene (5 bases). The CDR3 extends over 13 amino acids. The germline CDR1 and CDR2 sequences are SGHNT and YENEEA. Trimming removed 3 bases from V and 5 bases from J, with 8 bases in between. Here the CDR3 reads CASSLGQNNEQFF. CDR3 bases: TGTGCCAGCAGCTTGGGGCAGAACAATGAGCAGTTCTTC.

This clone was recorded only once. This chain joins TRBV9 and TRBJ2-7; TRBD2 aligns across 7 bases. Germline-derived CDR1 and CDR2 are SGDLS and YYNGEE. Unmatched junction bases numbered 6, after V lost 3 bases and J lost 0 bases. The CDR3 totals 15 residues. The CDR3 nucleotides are TGTGCCAGCAGCGCAGGACTAGAGAGCTCCTACGAGCAGTACTTC. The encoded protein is CASSAGLESSYEQYF.

The chain's CDR3 is CASSFIAENTEAFF. In DNA form, the CDR3 reads TGTGCCAGCAGCTTTATCGCGGAGAACACTGAAGCTTTCTTT. This rearrangement joins TRBV9 to TRBJ1-1; D uncertain. V was clipped by 4 bases and J by 1 base, with 11 bases between them. The CDR3 loop spans 14 amino acids. Germline CDR1 is SGDLS and CDR2 is YYNGEE. Using reference TRBV9 and TRBJ1-1 for the parts outside the CDR3, the full variable domain is DSGVTQTPKHLITATGQRVTLRCSPRSGDLSVYWYQQSLDQGLQFLIQYYNGEERAKGNILERFSAQQFPDLHSELNLSSLELGDSALYFCASSFIAENTEAFFGQGTRLTVV.

As DNA, the CDR3 is TGTGCCAGTAGTATTGGGTGGGTACAGGGCGACTATGGCTACACCTTC. Translated, it gives CASSIGWVQGDYGYTF. The chain links TRBV19 to TRBJ1-2; weak D call: TRBD1 (6 bases). The germline CDR1 and CDR2 sequences are LNHDA and SQIVND (reference sequence). The CDR3 runs 16 residues. V lost 3 bases to trimming and J lost 3 bases, with 17 bases between them.

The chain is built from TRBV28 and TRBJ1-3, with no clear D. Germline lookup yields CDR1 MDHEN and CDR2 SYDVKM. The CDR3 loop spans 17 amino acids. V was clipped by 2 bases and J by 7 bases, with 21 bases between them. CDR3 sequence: CASSLLRMDPLQNTIYF. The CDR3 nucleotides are TGTGCCAGCAGTTTACTTAGAATGGACCCGCTCCAGAACACCATATATTTT.

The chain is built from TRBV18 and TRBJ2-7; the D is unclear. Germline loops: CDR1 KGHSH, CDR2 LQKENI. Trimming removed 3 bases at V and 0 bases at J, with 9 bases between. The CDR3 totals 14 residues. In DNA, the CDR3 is TGTGCCAGCTCACCCGGCGCCGGCTCCTACGAGCAGTACTTC. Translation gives CASSPGAGSYEQYF.